What follows are 3 T cell receptor beta chains derived from one specimen sequenced in a study of identical twins. TCRdb re-called the 5' RACE reads through MiXCR, storing one row per CDR3 protein. This sample has about 430,000 distinct CDR3 sequences, with 18% found just once. Sequenced input: naive T cells sorted from blood. The origin of the receptors is a man aged 45 to 65 in good health.

This clonotype was counted between two and nine times. The chain couples TRBV6-2 or TRBV6-3 to TRBJ2-2; unclear D gene. The CDR3 is 13 amino acids. The germline CDR1 and CDR2 sequences are MNHEY and SVGEGT. The V gene lost 2 bases and the J gene lost 8 bases, with 9 bases spanning the gap. CDR3: CASSYGPRGELFF. The CDR3 DNA reads TGTGCCAGCAGTTACGGCCCAAGGGGGGAGCTGTTTTTT.

This clonotype occurred a few times. The chain carries TRBV7-3 and TRBJ1-2; 9 bases line up with TRBD1. Germline CDR1 reads SGHTA; CDR2 reads FQGTGA. The J segment lost 8 bases and the V segment lost 5 bases, leaving 6 bases of the junction unmatched. This CDR3 region has 13 residues. The CDR3 coding sequence is TGTGCCAGCAGCGAACAGGGGGCGCGGGGCTACACCTTC. Encoded protein: CASSEQGARGYTF.

This chain joins TRBV27 and TRBJ2-1, with a weak D call TRBD1 (5 bases). The germline V gene encodes CDR1 MNHEY and CDR2 SMNVEV (reference sequence). The germline V and J ends were trimmed by 5 bases and 0 bases, with 14 bases remaining between them. The CDR3 runs 16 residues. CDR3 nucleotide sequence: TGTGCCAGCAGTATCCAGGGTCCAAGCTCCTACAATGAGCAGTTCTTC. It is translated as CASSIQGPSSYNEQFF.